These 28 T cell receptor beta chains originate from one sample sequenced in a study of T cell repertoires in cytomegalovirus infection. From the reads, TCRdb called clonotypes with MiXCR, one entry per CDR3 protein. The sample consists of around 450,000 distinct CDR3 sequences, approximately 32% of them appearing once. The sequencing input was PBMCs. The origin of the receptors is a human donor in good health (CMV status not recorded). Some clones in this sample may be carry-over from other donors' samples.

This chain connects TRBV29-1 to TRBJ2-1; D is perhaps TRBD2 (5 bases). Germline assignment: CDR1 SQVTM and CDR2 ANQGSEA. The CDR3 extends over 15 amino acids. Trimming took off 7 bases at V and 0 bases at J, with 16 bases between the two ends. The CDR3 DNA follows: TGCAGCGCTTCGTCGGGTGCGGGCTCCTACAATGAGCAGTTCTTC. This encodes CSASSGAGSYNEQFF.

This clonotype was seen at least ten times. The chain joins TRBV11-1 to TRBJ1-3, with D possibly being TRBD1 (5 bases). V was cut by 4 bases and J by 0 bases, with 13 bases left in between. Germline CDR1 and CDR2: SGHAT and FQDESV (reference sequence). The CDR3 sequence is 16 residues long. Here the CDR3 reads CASSSRGSFSGNTIYF. CDR3 DNA sequence: TGTGCCAGCAGCTCACGGGGGTCCTTCTCTGGAAACACCATATATTTT.

This clonotype occurred a few times. V is TRBV13 and J is TRBJ1-1; no reliable D call. CDR1 is PRHDT, CDR2 FYEKMQ, per germline (reference sequence). V lost 5 bases and J lost 1, with 8 bases in between. The CDR3 covers 13 residues. The CDR3 nucleotides read TGTGCCAGCAGCCCCCCGACGAACACTGAAGCTTTCTTT. It specifies CASSPPTNTEAFF.

This clonotype turned up a few times. The CDR3 DNA reads TGTGCCAGTAGCGGGGGGGCCTATGAGCAGTTCTTC. Encoded protein: CASSGGAYEQFF. This chain connects TRBV6-2 or TRBV6-3 to TRBJ2-1; TRBD2 matches 11 bases. The CDR3 has 12 amino acids. With 9 bases clipped from V and 8 bases from J, the junction kept 3 bases outside the gene matches. The germline CDR1 and CDR2 sequences are MNHEY and SVGEGT.

This clonotype has a count of ten or more. The CDR3 is CASSLTGTFSSYNSPLHF. In DNA form, the CDR3 reads TGTGCCAGCAGCTTAACCGGGACATTTAGCTCCTATAATTCACCCCTCCACTTT. This sequence joins TRBV11-2 and TRBJ1-6, with D possibly matching TRBD1 (6 bases). This CDR3 region has 18 residues. V was trimmed by 2 bases and J by 0 bases, leaving 14 bases between them. CDR1 and CDR2 (germline): SGHAT, FQNNGV.

The chain links TRBV7-9 to TRBJ2-1, with 9 bases matching TRBD1. Germline-derived CDR1 and CDR2 are SEHNR and FQNEAQ (reference sequence). The CDR3 has 15 residues. The V segment lost 5 bases and the J segment 4 bases; nucleotides outside the gene matches: 6. The CDR3 is CASSRQGGGYNEQFF. The CDR3 bases are TGTGCCAGCAGCCGACAGGGGGGAGGTTACAATGAGCAGTTCTTC.

In this sample, this clonotype turned up many times. The V call is TRBV7-2, the J call TRBJ1-2; D call uncertain. V lost 1 base to trimming and J lost 10 bases, with 16 bases between them. The V gene's germline CDR1 is SGHTA and CDR2 FQGNSA. CDR3 size: 14 residues. The CDR3 here is CASSLGQVAGNYTF. The CDR3 nucleotides are TGTGCCAGCAGCTTAGGGCAGGTTGCAGGAAACTACACCTTC.

This clonotype was observed a few times. V and J are TRBV20-1 and TRBJ2-7; D is perhaps TRBD1 or TRBD2 (6 bases each). The CDR3 is made up of 14 amino acids. V lost 7 bases to trimming and J lost 0 bases, with 16 bases between them. Germline loops: CDR1 DFQATT, CDR2 SNEGSKA (reference sequence). CDR3 coding DNA: TGCAGTGTTCAGAGGAGGGGGAGCTCCTACGAGCAGTACTTC. It yields the protein CSVQRRGSSYEQYF.

This chain links TRBV6-5 with TRBJ1-2; D perhaps matches TRBD1 (6 bases). CDR1 is MNHEY, CDR2 SVGAGI, per germline. Trimming took 10 bases from V and 8 from J, leaving 20 bases between them. This CDR3 has 13 amino acids. The CDR3 sequence is CANTKAGTSGYTF. The CDR3 nucleotides are TGTGCCAACACAAAAGCTGGGACAAGCGGCTACACCTTC.

The gene calls are TRBV25-1 and TRBJ2-3; D tentatively fits TRBD1 or TRBD2 (5 bases each). The germline V gene has CDR1 MGHDK and CDR2 SYGVNS. Deletions cut 3 bases from V and 6 bases from J, with 13 bases between. The CDR3 sequence is 14 residues long. The CDR3 bases are TGTGCCAGCAGTGAGTGGGGGTTCGTCGATACGCAGTATTTT. Protein product: CASSEWGFVDTQYF.

The rearrangement links TRBV10-3 to TRBJ2-3; 11 nucleotides align to TRBD1. Germline lookup yields CDR1 ENHRY and CDR2 SYGVKD. This CDR3 region has 15 residues. Losses at the gene ends were 6 bases for V and 6 bases for J; bases not matched to a gene: 8. The CDR3 nucleotides read TGTGCCATCAGCCCCGGGACAGGGGGTCCGGATACGCAGTATTTT. The encoded protein is CAISPGTGGPDTQYF.

Comments on this clonotype: This could be a read error, since a much larger clone is one nucleotide away. This chain uses TRBV7-8 with TRBJ1-5, with D possibly being TRBD1 (6 bases). This CDR3 region has 15 residues. CDR1 is SGHVS and CDR2 is FQNEAQ in the germline V gene. CDR3 DNA: TGTACCAGCAGCTTAGGGGGACACAGCAATCAGCCCCAGCATTTT. It codes for CTSSLGGHSNQPQHF.

The chain employs TRBV4-2 and TRBJ2-7; tentatively, D is TRBD1 (7 bases). Germline-derived CDR1 and CDR2 are LGHNA and YNFKEQ. The CDR3 is made up of 19 amino acids. V lost 0 bases and J 3 bases, leaving 24 bases between the germline ends. This CDR3 reads CASSQDLAAGGRRYYEQYF. The DNA for the CDR3 is TGTGCCAGCAGCCAAGATCTCGCGGCAGGGGGGAGAAGGTACTACGAGCAGTACTTC.

Here the CDR3 reads CSARMEVYPRNTARTYGYTF. The CDR3 DNA is TGCAGTGCTAGGATGGAAGTTTACCCGAGGAACACCGCACGGACCTATGGCTACACCTTC. The chain is built from TRBV20-1 and TRBJ1-2; D remains ambiguous. The CDR3 length is 20 residues. The germline V and J ends were trimmed by 3 bases and 4 bases, with 33 bases remaining between them. CDR1 is DFQATT and CDR2 is SNEGSKA in the germline V gene (reference sequence).

This rearrangement joins TRBV20-1 to TRBJ2-7; tentative D call: TRBD2 (7 bases). CDR1 DFQATT and CDR2 SNEGSKA come from the germline V gene (reference sequence). This CDR3 region has 13 residues. The V and J ends lost 5 bases and 4 bases respectively, with 15 bases between them. The CDR3 DNA follows: TGCAGTGCTGCTGAGGGGGGAGGGTACGAGCAGTACTTC. Protein: CSAAEGGGYEQYF.

This clonotype was observed a handful of times. V and J are TRBV19 and TRBJ2-7; D gene unclear. Germline assignment: CDR1 LNHDA and CDR2 SQIVND (reference sequence). The CDR3 sequence is 14 residues long. The V end lost 2 bases, the J end lost 3 bases, and 11 bases lay between the germline ends. Here the CDR3 reads CASSINGRSYEQYF. DNA of the CDR3: TGTGCCAGTAGTATAAACGGACGCAGCTACGAGCAGTACTTC.

A note on this clonotype: The CDR3 ends on some other residue instead of the conserved phenylalanine or tryptophan, so this is likely a read error. The V call is TRBV11-2, the J call TRBJ2-7; no firm D call. V shed 0 bases and J shed 6 bases, with 9 bases lying between them. This CDR3 has 13 residues. Germline CDR1 is SGHAT and CDR2 is FQNNGV. This CDR3 reads CASSLDLAPEQYC. CDR3 DNA: TGTGCCAGCAGCTTAGATCTCGCGCCCGAGCAGTACTGC.

The CDR3 loop reads CASSVTLPGQGNTGELFF. CDR3 coding DNA: TGTGCCAGCAGCGTAACACTTCCGGGACAGGGGAACACCGGGGAGCTGTTTTTT. The rearrangement uses TRBV7-8 and TRBJ2-2; 9 bases align to TRBD1. The CDR3 length is 18 residues. Losses at the gene ends were 5 bases for V and 1 base for J; bases not matched to a gene: 11. Germline values: CDR1 SGHVS, CDR2 FQNEAQ.

This clonotype appeared many times. This sequence joins TRBV7-2 and TRBJ1-1; D might be TRBD1 (5 bases). Germline assignment: CDR1 SGHTA and CDR2 FQGNSA. The CDR3 sequence is 14 residues long. The V end lost 2 bases, the J end lost 5 bases, and 12 bases lay between the germline ends. CDR3 coding DNA: TGTGCCAGCAGCTTATTCGCTGGGGGGACTGAAGCTTTCTTT. It is translated as CASSLFAGGTEAFF.

The J gene is TRBJ1-3, the V gene TRBV7-6, with 7 bases matching TRBD1. Germline assignment: CDR1 SGHVS and CDR2 FNYEAQ. CDR3 size: 17 residues. The V and J ends lost 2 bases and 3 bases, in that order; junction bases with no gene match: 10. In DNA, the CDR3 is TGTGCCAGCAGCTTATTAGCCCATCAGGGGGTTGGAAACACCATATATTTT. Translated, it gives CASSLLAHQGVGNTIYF.

The chain combines TRBV6-1 with TRBJ2-1, with TRBD2 matching over 9 bases. J lost 10 bases, V lost 7 bases, and 20 bases had no gene match. The CDR3 has 17 amino acids. CDR1 is MNHNS, CDR2 SASEGT, per germline. This chain's CDR3 is CASTKSRSPSGVGEQFF. In DNA, the CDR3 is TGTGCCAGCACCAAATCCCGAAGTCCTAGCGGGGTGGGGGAGCAGTTCTTC.

In the case of this clonotype: The conserved phenylalanine or tryptophan normally closing the CDR3 is absent here, so this likely arose from a read error. The J gene is TRBJ2-5, the V gene TRBV5-1; maybe TRBD2 (6 bases). Trimming removed 4 bases from V and 4 bases from J, with 14 bases in between. Germline V lookup: CDR1 SGHRS, CDR2 YFSETQ. The CDR3 spans 14 residues. The CDR3 sequence: CASSEGRGGETQYL. The CDR3 DNA sequence: TGCGCCAGCAGCGAAGGGCGGGGAGGAGAGACCCAGTACTTA.

The chain joins TRBV7-9 to TRBJ2-1; D is perhaps TRBD2 (6 bases). The V and J ends lost 4 bases and 4 bases respectively, with 20 bases between them. CDR3 length equals 17 residues. Looked up from germline, CDR1 is SEHNR and CDR2 is FQNEAQ (reference sequence). The CDR3 sequence: CASSSLGGTNFYNEQFF. CDR3 nucleotides: TGTGCCAGCAGCTCACTCGGAGGGACCAACTTTTACAATGAGCAGTTCTTC.

The chain recombines TRBV7-8 with TRBJ1-5; D is unresolved. Trimming removed 1 base at V and 5 bases at J, with 18 bases between. Per germline, CDR1 SGHVS and CDR2 FQNEAQ. The CDR3 length is 17 residues. The CDR3 is CASSLEADTLIHQPQHF. The CDR3 nucleotides are TGTGCCAGCAGCTTAGAGGCAGATACCCTGATACATCAGCCCCAGCATTTT.

The V and J genes are TRBV24-1 and TRBJ1-4; possibly TRBD1 for D (5 bases). V lost 5 bases, J lost 5 bases, and 14 bases lay in between. There are 15 residues in the CDR3. Per germline, CDR1 KGHDR and CDR2 SFDVKD. The CDR3 sequence is CATSAGTGGNEKLFF. The CDR3 DNA reads as TGTGCCACCAGTGCCGGTACAGGCGGAAATGAAAAACTGTTTTTT.

The gene calls are TRBV28 and TRBJ2-1; 12 bases match TRBD2. V trimming: 1 base; J trimming: 4 bases; junction bases outside the gene matches: 5. The CDR3 covers 17 residues. Per germline, CDR1 MDHEN and CDR2 SYDVKM. CDR3 sequence: CASSLYPGLAGYNEQFF. The CDR3 nucleotides are TGTGCCAGCAGTTTATACCCAGGACTAGCGGGGTACAATGAGCAGTTCTTC.

This clonotype was seen many times. The chain is built from TRBV6-6 and TRBJ1-3; D unresolved. V was trimmed by 5 bases and J by 3 bases, leaving 5 bases between them. This CDR3 is 12 amino acids long. The germline V gene encodes CDR1 MNHNY and CDR2 SVGAGI (reference sequence). This CDR3 is CASSVVGNTIYF. The DNA of the CDR3 is TGTGCCAGCAGTGTAGTTGGAAACACCATATATTTT.

This chain's CDR3 is CASSSPTGAPGTQYF. The DNA of the CDR3 is TGTGCCAGCAGCTCACCGACAGGAGCTCCGGGTACGCAGTATTTT. The chain combines TRBV7-6 with TRBJ2-3, with D possibly matching TRBD1 (6 bases). Per germline, CDR1 SGHVS and CDR2 FNYEAQ. The V end lost 4 bases, the J end lost 8 bases, and 19 bases lay between the germline ends. The CDR3 contains 15 residues. The full variable domain, in which reference TRBV7-6 and TRBJ2-3 provide the parts outside the CDR3, is GAGVSQSPRYKVTKRGQDVALRCDPISGHVSLYWYRQALGQGPEFLTYFNYEAQQDKSGLPNDRFSAERPEGSISTLTIQRTEQRDSAMYRCASSSPTGAPGTQYFGPGTRLTVL.